The clone carrying this T cell receptor (beta chain) was found a few times. The data belong to a study of T cells of healthy individuals. Via MiXCR, TCRdb re-called the 5' RACE reads, giving one row per CDR3 protein. Found here are about 96,000 distinct CDR3 sequences, approximately 18% of them singletons; the top ten hold about 6%. The receptor was derived from a human donor in good health.

CDR3 loop: CASSYRSNYYEQYF. The CDR3 DNA follows: TGTGCCAGCAGTTACCGGTCGAACTATTACGAGCAGTACTTC. This chain links TRBV6-5 with TRBJ2-7; D call uncertain. The CDR3 contains 14 residues. The germline gives CDR1 MNHEY, CDR2 SVGAGI. Trimming shortened V by 2 bases and J by 4 bases, and 12 bases separated the two germline ends.